This entry is about one T cell receptor (beta chain). This entry comes from a study of radiotherapy plus CTLA-4 blockade in lung cancer. Method: immunoSEQ multiplex PCR; TCRdb's copy keeps in-frame clones and lacks some. The data hold roughly 100,000 clones, with about 84% observed a single time. CDR3 length: 13 residues. In germline, CDR1 is MGHRA, CDR2 YSYEKL. The V end lost 1 base, the J end lost 3 bases, and 7 bases lay between the germline ends. Sequenced here: peripheral blood, sampled from a patient treated with radiotherapy plus ipilimumab. The sequence derives from a human donor with non-small cell lung cancer that progressed on radiotherapy plus ipilimumab. Some clones in this sample may be carry-over from other donors' samples. The rearrangement uses TRBV4-1 and TRBJ2-7; D unresolved. CDR3 sequence: CASSQALVYEQYF. The CDR3 DNA follows: TGCGCCAGCAGCCAAGCCCTCGTCTACGAGCAGTACTTC.